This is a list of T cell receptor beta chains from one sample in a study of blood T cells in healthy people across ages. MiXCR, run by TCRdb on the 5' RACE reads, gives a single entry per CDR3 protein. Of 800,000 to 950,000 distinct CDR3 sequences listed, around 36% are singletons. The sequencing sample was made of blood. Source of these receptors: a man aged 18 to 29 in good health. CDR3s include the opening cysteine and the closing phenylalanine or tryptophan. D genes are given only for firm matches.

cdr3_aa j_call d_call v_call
CASSLDNPRGQFF TRBJ2-1 . TRBV7-9
CASSYLGQNQETQYF TRBJ2-5 TRBD1 TRBV6-5
CAISEAGTGGFLNTEAFF TRBJ1-1 TRBD1 TRBV10-3
CSAIGQVNSPLHF TRBJ1-6 TRBD1 TRBV20-1
CASSFSGSNTEAFF TRBJ1-1 . TRBV12-3/TRBV12-4
CAWSVLPGKETQYF TRBJ2-5 . TRBV30
CASSANQDGYGYTF TRBJ1-2 . TRBV7-3
CASSLPRGSRGEQFF TRBJ2-1 . TRBV7-8
CASSPTDPGQGVKGYTF TRBJ1-2 TRBD1 TRBV5-6
CASSRERQTNYGYTF TRBJ1-2 . TRBV12-3/TRBV12-4
CASSDRRVAYNEQFF TRBJ2-1 . TRBV9
CSARGPGSSTEAFF TRBJ1-1 . TRBV20-1
CASTSTSGAYNEQYF TRBJ2-7 TRBD2 TRBV12-3/TRBV12-4
CASSVVGAGAYNEQFF TRBJ2-1 TRBD2 TRBV9
CASSQDRGHNEQFF TRBJ2-1 . TRBV4-2
CPSSQGPRRSYGYTF TRBJ1-2 . TRBV3-1
CASTAGTEGSPSTQYF TRBJ2-3 . TRBV12-3/TRBV12-4
CSARAQGSNTGELFF TRBJ2-2 . TRBV20-1
CASSPKTSGADNEQFF TRBJ2-1 TRBD2 TRBV5-1
CSVAGQLTGEAFF TRBJ1-1 TRBD1 TRBV29-1
CSASTRYEQYF TRBJ2-7 . TRBV20-1
CASSKQAPGAKNIQYF TRBJ2-4 . TRBV7-9
CSATDDNEQYF TRBJ2-5 . TRBV29-1
CASSFQGPHNSPLHF TRBJ1-6 . TRBV12-3/TRBV12-4
CASSRRDTVDTQYF TRBJ2-3 . TRBV7-9
CSARVGQPFSGNTIYF TRBJ1-3 . TRBV20-1
CASSQQAGGPNIQYF TRBJ2-4 TRBD2 TRBV7-2
CASSPTLDKNEQFF TRBJ2-1 . TRBV7-9
CASSLEVFNSPLHF TRBJ1-6 . TRBV28
CSFVLDSYEQYF TRBJ2-7 . TRBV29-1
CASAGQGVSHEQFF TRBJ2-1 TRBD1 TRBV7-9
CASSLRSAEETQYF TRBJ2-5 . TRBV5-1
CTSILTEAQETQYF TRBJ2-5 . TRBV6-2/TRBV6-3
CASRLTGAGGANVLTF TRBJ2-6 . TRBV28
CASSFITGGSSGANVLTF TRBJ2-6 TRBD1 TRBV13
CASSVDGTGELFF TRBJ2-2 . TRBV12-3/TRBV12-4
CAAQGRGRTDTQYF TRBJ2-3 TRBD1 TRBV10-3
CASSQDLGLAGARGETQYF TRBJ2-5 TRBD2 TRBV3-1
CASSLSNGELFF TRBJ2-2 . TRBV7-9
CASSLTRQILFNEQYF TRBJ2-5 . TRBV28
CASSYLDRGSHNEQFF TRBJ2-1 TRBD1 TRBV6-5
CAISGGTPEAFF TRBJ1-1 . TRBV10-3
CASSPMGLSGETQYF TRBJ2-5 . TRBV5-1
CASSQDSGSGKLFF TRBJ1-4 . TRBV4-3
CASSQRVGVDRAEAFF TRBJ1-1 . TRBV14